The rows below give T cell receptor beta chains drawn from one sample of a study of regulatory T cells in long-lasting Graves disease. One entry per CDR3 protein, called by TCRdb with MiXCR from the multiplex PCR reads. The sample includes 400,000 or so distinct CDR3 sequences, about 20% of them seen just once. Sequencing used peripheral blood mononuclear cells (PBMCs), obtained when the disease was refractory, from a patient treated with antithyroid drugs. These receptors all stem from a female donor with Graves disease. Each CDR3 is given with its conserved first and last residue. The D gene is left open where the match is weak. Clone size is given for some rows only: seen once, a few or many times, or a class if the clone is expanded.

v_gene	d_gene	abundance	j_gene	CDR3nt	CDR3aa
TRBV18	TRBD2	few	TRBJ2-2	TGTGCCAGCTCAAGCGGGAGCCCCGCGAACACCGGGGAGCTGTTTTTT	CASSSGSPANTGELFF
TRBV5-1	TRBD2	.	TRBJ2-1	TGCGCCAGCAGAACCCGACTAGCGGGTTACTACAATGAGCAGTTCTTC	CASRTRLAGYYNEQFF
TRBV14	.	few	TRBJ2-7	TGTGCCAGCAGCAACACCCCCTACGAGCAGTACTTC	CASSNTPYEQYF
TRBV4-1	TRBD2	.	TRBJ2-7	TGCGCCAGCACCTGGACTAGGAGCTCCTACGAGCAGTACTTC	CASTWTRSSYEQYF
TRBV20-1	TRBD1	.	TRBJ2-1	TGCAGTGTCAGCACAGGGGACGCCTACAATGAGCAGTTCTTC	CSVSTGDAYNEQFF
TRBV6-2/TRBV6-3	.	few	TRBJ1-2	TGTGCCAGCAGTTATAGCACAGAAAGCTATGGCTACACCTTC	CASSYSTESYGYTF
TRBV6-2/TRBV6-3	TRBD1	.	TRBJ2-5	TGTGCCAGCAGTTACGGGACAGCCCAAGAGACCCGGCACTTC	CASSYGTAQETRHF
TRBV9	TRBD1	.	TRBJ2-6	TGTGCCAGCAGCGTAGACGACAGGGTGTCCGGGGCCAACGTCCTGACTTTC	CASSVDDRVSGANVLTF
TRBV11-2	.	.	TRBJ2-7	TGTGCCAGCAGCCCCCATAGTGGGGCCGAGCAGTACTTC	CASSPHSGAEQYF
TRBV9	.	.	TRBJ2-7	TGTGCCAGCAGCGTAGATCTGGGAACCTACGAGCAGTACTTC	CASSVDLGTYEQYF
TRBV3-1	TRBD1	many	TRBJ2-5	TGTGCCAGCAGCCCTTTCCGACAGGGACAAGAGACCCAGTACTTC	CASSPFRQGQETQYF
TRBV6-2/TRBV6-3	.	many	TRBJ2-7	TGTGCCAGCAGTTCGGGGGTCTCCTACGAGCAGTACTTC	CASSSGVSYEQYF
TRBV20-1	.	many	TRBJ1-3	TGCAGTGCTAGAGATCGGCAGGGCACCGGAAACACCATATATTTT	CSARDRQGTGNTIYF
TRBV10-3	.	.	TRBJ2-7	TGTGCCAGTTCCGGGAACTCCTACGAGCAGTACTTC	CASSGNSYEQYF
TRBV30	TRBD1	few	TRBJ1-1	TGTGCCTGGAGTGTACAGGGGCTGGGAGCTTTCTTT	CAWSVQGLGAFF
TRBV20-1	TRBD2	many	TRBJ2-7	TGCAGTGCGAGACAGCTAGCGGGAGACCCCTACGAGCAGTACTTC	CSARQLAGDPYEQYF
TRBV7-2	.	.	TRBJ2-2	TGTGCCAGCAGCGAAACCATCTCTGTTGGCGGGGAGCTGTTTTTT	CASSETISVGGELFF
TRBV11-2	.	.	TRBJ2-3	TGTGCCAGCAGACTTTCCGCCCTATCTGCAGATACGCAGTATTTT	CASRLSALSADTQYF
TRBV19	.	few	TRBJ1-4	TGTGCCAGTAATTCTCAAGGACGCGGAAGAGGGACTAATGAAAAACTGTTTTTT	CASNSQGRGRGTNEKLFF
TRBV2	TRBD1	.	TRBJ2-3	TGTGCCAGCAGCGCGGGACAGGGGTACACAGATACGCAGTATTTT	CASSAGQGYTDTQYF
TRBV27	TRBD1	many	TRBJ1-5	TGTGCCAGCAGTTTGACAGGGATAGGTCAGCCCCAGCATTTT	CASSLTGIGQPQHF
TRBV12-3/TRBV12-4	.	many	TRBJ2-5	TGTGCCAGCAACGGACAGAACCAAGAGACCCAGTACTTC	CASNGQNQETQYF
TRBV6-2/TRBV6-3	.	few	TRBJ1-5	TGTGCCAGCAGTTTACTAACCGGGGGCAATCAGCCCCAGCATTTT	CASSLLTGGNQPQHF
TRBV12-3/TRBV12-4	TRBD2	many	TRBJ2-7	TGTGCCAGCAGTTCTTCCCTTTCCCTAGCGGGAAACTACGAGCAGTACTTC	CASSSSLSLAGNYEQYF
TRBV11-2	TRBD1	few	TRBJ1-4	TGTGCCAGCAGCACCTACAGGGGTAAAGCAACTAATGAAAAACTGTTTTTT	CASSTYRGKATNEKLFF
TRBV7-2	.	.	TRBJ2-7	TGTGCCAGCAGCGTTCGGGACTCACCCCTTTACGAGCAGTACTTC	CASSVRDSPLYEQYF
TRBV29-1	.	.	TRBJ1-4	TGCAGCGTTGTATTGGGGTTGACTAATGAAAAACTGTTTTTT	CSVVLGLTNEKLFF
TRBV28	.	many	TRBJ2-7	TGTGCCAGCAGGCTAAGGATCAGCGCGGCAGGCTACGAGCAGTACTTC	CASRLRISAAGYEQYF
TRBV29-1	.	.	TRBJ1-2	TGCAGCGTTCAACCTTCCCACAGCCTTATTTACACCTTC	CSVQPSHSLIYTF
TRBV28	.	.	TRBJ2-7	TGTGCCAGCAGTTCTAACACTGCCTACGAGCAGTACTTC	CASSSNTAYEQYF
TRBV20-1	.	many	TRBJ2-7	TGCAGTGTTATTCAGGGAGGCCACGAGCAGTACTTC	CSVIQGGHEQYF
TRBV27	TRBD2	many	TRBJ2-5	TGTGCCAGCGGACTAGCGAGGGGGACCCAGTACTTC	CASGLARGTQYF
TRBV10-3	.	few	TRBJ1-1	TGTGCCATCAGTGAGTCGGGGCGCGGTGGAGCTTTCTTT	CAISESGRGGAFF
TRBV4-2	TRBD1	.	TRBJ1-4	TGTGCCAGCAGCCAAGATGGAGGGGGCGAAAAACTGTTTTTT	CASSQDGGGEKLFF
TRBV2	.	.	TRBJ2-5	TGTGCCAACTATGGGGGGCTGGAGACCCAGTACTTC	CANYGGLETQYF
TRBV2	.	many	TRBJ1-1	TGTGCCAGCAGTCCGGTGCGTTCTCAAACCACTGAAGCTTTCTTT	CASSPVRSQTTEAFF
TRBV5-1	TRBD2	.	TRBJ2-4	TGCGCCAGCAGCCCCGGGACTAGCGGGAGTACAGACAAAAACATTCAGTACTTC	CASSPGTSGSTDKNIQYF
TRBV20-1	.	many	TRBJ1-5	TGCAGTGCCAGTATGGGTGTTAATCAGCCCCAGCATTTT	CSASMGVNQPQHF
TRBV20-1	TRBD2	.	TRBJ2-7	TGCAGTGCTAGAGAGGAAGCGGGAAAGGGGCAGTACTTC	CSAREEAGKGQYF
TRBV11-3	TRBD1	many	TRBJ2-7	TGTGCCAGCAGCTTGGGGGCAGGGGGCTCCTACGAGCAGTACTTC	CASSLGAGGSYEQYF
TRBV5-1	TRBD1	.	TRBJ2-7	TGCGCCAGCAGCGTCGTGGACAGGGTGTCCTACGAGCAGTACTTC	CASSVVDRVSYEQYF
TRBV7-8	.	many	TRBJ1-2	TGTGCCAGCAGCCTCGACAGCTCCTATGGCTACACCTTC	CASSLDSSYGYTF
TRBV4-1	TRBD1	many	TRBJ2-7	TGCGCCAGCAGCCTCCGGGACAGTACCTACGAGCAGTACTTC	CASSLRDSTYEQYF
TRBV20-1	TRBD1	many	TRBJ2-5	TGCAGTATGCGCAGGGGACAGGGCATGGAGACCCAGTACTTC	CSMRRGQGMETQYF
TRBV18	.	many	TRBJ2-5	TGTGCCAGCTCACCGCCAGAACAAGAGACCCAGTACTTC	CASSPPEQETQYF
TRBV20-1	TRBD1	many	TRBJ1-2	TGCAGTGCTACGCGGACAGGAGGACGAGGCTACACCTTC	CSATRTGGRGYTF
TRBV20-1	.	.	TRBJ2-7	TGCAGTGCTAGAGGGCCAATTCGACCCTACGAGCAGTACTTC	CSARGPIRPYEQYF
TRBV2	.	once	TRBJ2-3	TGTGCCAGCAGCTTAGACCGGACCCCCGGGGGCACCGATACGCAGTATTTT	CASSLDRTPGGTDTQYF
TRBV28	.	many	TRBJ2-7	TGTGCCAGCAGTTTAACTAGCCCTAGCTCCTACGAGCAGTACTTC	CASSLTSPSSYEQYF
TRBV9	.	few	TRBJ2-4	TGTGCCAGCAGCGTAGGTGTGGCCAGGCAGTCCGGAAACATTCAGTACTTC	CASSVGVARQSGNIQYF
TRBV7-9	.	few	TRBJ1-2	TGTGCCAGCAGCCCAGCAGCGGACGGCATCTATGGCTACACCTTC	CASSPAADGIYGYTF
TRBV6-2/TRBV6-3	TRBD1	few	TRBJ2-7	TGTGCCAGCAGTTACCTCCCGGACAGGGGGCGCGGGGAGCAGTACTTC	CASSYLPDRGRGEQYF
TRBV20-1	.	many	TRBJ2-2	TGCAGCGCCTACAATGGCGGGGAGCTGTTTTTT	CSAYNGGELFF
TRBV7-2	.	many	TRBJ2-7	TGTGCCAGCAGCTTGAGTCAGATTAGCTCCTACGAGCAGTACTTC	CASSLSQISSYEQYF
TRBV11-1	.	few	TRBJ2-2	TGTGCCAGCAGCTTAGGGACATCGAACACCGGGGAGCTGTTTTTT	CASSLGTSNTGELFF